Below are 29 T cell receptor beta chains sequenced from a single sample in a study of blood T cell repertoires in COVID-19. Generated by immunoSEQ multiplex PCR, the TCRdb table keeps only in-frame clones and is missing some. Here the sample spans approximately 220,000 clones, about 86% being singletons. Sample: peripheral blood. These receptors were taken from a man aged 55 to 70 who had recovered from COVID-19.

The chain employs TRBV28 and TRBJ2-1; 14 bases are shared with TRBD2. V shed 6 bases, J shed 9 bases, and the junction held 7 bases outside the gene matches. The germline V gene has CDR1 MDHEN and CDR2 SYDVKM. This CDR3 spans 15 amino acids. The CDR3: CASSPTSGRGGEQFF. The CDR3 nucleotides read TGTGCCAGCAGCCCGACTAGCGGGAGGGGGGGTGAGCAGTTCTTC.

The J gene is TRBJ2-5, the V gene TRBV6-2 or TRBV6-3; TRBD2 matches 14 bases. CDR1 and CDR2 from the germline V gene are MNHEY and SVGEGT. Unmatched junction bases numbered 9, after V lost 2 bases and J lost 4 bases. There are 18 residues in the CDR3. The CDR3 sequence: CASSYEARLAGGRETQYF. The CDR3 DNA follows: TGTGCCAGCAGTTACGAAGCTCGACTAGCGGGGGGGCGAGAGACCCAGTACTTC.

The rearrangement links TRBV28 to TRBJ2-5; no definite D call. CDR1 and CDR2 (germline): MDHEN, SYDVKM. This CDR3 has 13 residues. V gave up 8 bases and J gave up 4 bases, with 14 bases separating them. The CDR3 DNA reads TGTGCCAGCCTGGAAAGTGGGCGAGAGACCCAGTACTTC. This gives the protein CASLESGRETQYF.

The CDR3 reads CASRVEGAPDGNTIYF. In DNA, the CDR3 is TGTGCCAGCAGAGTAGAGGGGGCACCGGATGGAAACACCATATATTTT. The chain employs TRBV5-8 and TRBJ1-3; 7 bases are a match to TRBD1. Germline V gene lookup returns CDR1 SGHTS and CDR2 YDEGEE. With 5 bases clipped from V and 3 bases from J, the junction kept 11 bases outside the gene matches. CDR3 length equals 16 residues.

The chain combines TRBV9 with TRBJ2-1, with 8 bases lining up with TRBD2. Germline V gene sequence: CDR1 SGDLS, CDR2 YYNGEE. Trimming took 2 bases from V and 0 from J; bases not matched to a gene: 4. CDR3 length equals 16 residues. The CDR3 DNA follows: TGTGCCAGCAGCGTTGCCGGGACTAGCTCCTACAATGAGCAGTTCTTC. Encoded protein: CASSVAGTSSYNEQFF.

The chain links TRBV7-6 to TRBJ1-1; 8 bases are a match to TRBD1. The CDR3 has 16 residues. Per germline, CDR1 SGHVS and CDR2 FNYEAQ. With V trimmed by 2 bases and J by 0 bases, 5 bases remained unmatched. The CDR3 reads CASSLPGGFVNTEAFF. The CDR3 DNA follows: TGTGCCAGCAGCTTACCAGGGGGCTTTGTGAACACTGAAGCTTTCTTT.

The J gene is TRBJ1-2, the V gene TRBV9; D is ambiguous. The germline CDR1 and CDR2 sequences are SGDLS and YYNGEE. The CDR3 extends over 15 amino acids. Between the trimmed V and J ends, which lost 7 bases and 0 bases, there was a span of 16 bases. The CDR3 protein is CASHGLGGSNYGYTF. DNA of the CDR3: TGTGCCAGCCACGGGCTAGGCGGGTCTAACTATGGCTACACCTTC.

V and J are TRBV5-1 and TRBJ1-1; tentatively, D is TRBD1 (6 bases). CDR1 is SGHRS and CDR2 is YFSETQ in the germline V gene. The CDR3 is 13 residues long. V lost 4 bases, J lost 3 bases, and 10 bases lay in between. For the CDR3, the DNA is TGCGCCAGCAGCCAGGGGTGGGACACTGAAGCTTTCTTT. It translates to CASSQGWDTEAFF.

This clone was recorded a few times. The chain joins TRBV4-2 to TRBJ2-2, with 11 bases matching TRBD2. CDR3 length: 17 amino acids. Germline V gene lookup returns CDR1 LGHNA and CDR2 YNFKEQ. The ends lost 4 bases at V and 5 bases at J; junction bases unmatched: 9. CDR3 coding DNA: TGTGCCAGCAGCCGGGAACTAGCGGGAGACCGAACCGGGGAGCTGTTTTTT. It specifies CASSRELAGDRTGELFF.

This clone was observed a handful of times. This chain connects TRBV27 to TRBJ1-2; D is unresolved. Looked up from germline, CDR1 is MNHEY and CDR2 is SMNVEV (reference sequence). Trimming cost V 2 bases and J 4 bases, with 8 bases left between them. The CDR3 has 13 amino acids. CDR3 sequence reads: CASSLGQSYGYTF. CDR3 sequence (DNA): TGTGCCAGCAGTTTAGGGCAGAGCTATGGCTACACCTTC.

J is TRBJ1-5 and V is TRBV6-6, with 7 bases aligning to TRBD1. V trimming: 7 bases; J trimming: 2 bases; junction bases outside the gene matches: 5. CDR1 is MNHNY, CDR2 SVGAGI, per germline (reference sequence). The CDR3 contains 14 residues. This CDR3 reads CASMTGSGNQPQHF. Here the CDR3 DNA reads TGTGCCAGCATGACAGGGAGTGGCAATCAGCCCCAGCATTTT.

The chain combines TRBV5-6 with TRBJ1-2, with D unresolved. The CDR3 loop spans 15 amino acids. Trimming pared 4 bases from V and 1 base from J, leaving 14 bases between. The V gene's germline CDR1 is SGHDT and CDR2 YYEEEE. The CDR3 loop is CASSHAYSSNYGYTF. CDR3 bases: TGTGCCAGCAGCCATGCGTACTCAAGTAACTATGGCTACACCTTC. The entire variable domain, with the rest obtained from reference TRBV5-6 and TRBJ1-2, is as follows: DAGVTQSPTHLIKTRGQQVTLRCSPKSGHDTVSWYQQALGQGPQFIFQYYEEEERQRGNFPDRFSGHQFPNYSSELNVNALLLGDSALYLCASSHAYSSNYGYTFGSGTRLTVV.

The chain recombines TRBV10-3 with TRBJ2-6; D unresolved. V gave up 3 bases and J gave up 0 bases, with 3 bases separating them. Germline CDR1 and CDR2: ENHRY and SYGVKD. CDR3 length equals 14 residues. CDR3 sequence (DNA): TGTGCCATCAGTGACGGCTCTGGGGCCAACGTCCTGACTTTC. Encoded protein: CAISDGSGANVLTF.

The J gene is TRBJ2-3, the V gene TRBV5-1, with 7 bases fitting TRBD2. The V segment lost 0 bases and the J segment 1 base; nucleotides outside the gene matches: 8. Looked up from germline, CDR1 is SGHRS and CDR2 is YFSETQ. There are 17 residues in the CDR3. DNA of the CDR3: TGCGCCAGCAGCTTGGCGGCTAGCGGTATTCGCACAGATACGCAGTATTTT. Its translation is CASSLAASGIRTDTQYF.

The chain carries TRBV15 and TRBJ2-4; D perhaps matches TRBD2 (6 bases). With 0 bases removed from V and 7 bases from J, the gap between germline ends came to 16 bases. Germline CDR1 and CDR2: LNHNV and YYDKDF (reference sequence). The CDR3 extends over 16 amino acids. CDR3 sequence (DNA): TGTGCCACCAGCAGAGAAGGGAAAACTAGCAGGAACATTCAGTACTTC. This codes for CATSREGKTSRNIQYF.

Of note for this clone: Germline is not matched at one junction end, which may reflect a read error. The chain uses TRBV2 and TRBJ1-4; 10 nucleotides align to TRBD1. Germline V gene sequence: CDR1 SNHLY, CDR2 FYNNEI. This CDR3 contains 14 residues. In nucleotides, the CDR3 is TGTGCCAGCAGTGAGTCGACAGGGGGCAGGATACGGGTTTTT. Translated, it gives CASSESTGGRIRVF. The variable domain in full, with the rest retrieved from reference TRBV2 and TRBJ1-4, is EPEVTQTPSHQVTQMGQEVILRCVPISNHLYFYWYRQILGQKVEFLVSFYNNEISEKSEIFDDQFSVERPDGSNFTLKIRSTKLEDSAMYFCASSESTGGRIRVFGSGTQLSVL.

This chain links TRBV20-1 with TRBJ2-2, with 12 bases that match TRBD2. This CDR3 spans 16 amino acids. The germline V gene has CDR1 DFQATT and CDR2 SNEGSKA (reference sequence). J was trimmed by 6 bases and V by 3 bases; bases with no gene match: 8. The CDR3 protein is CSASSLAGGPSGELFF. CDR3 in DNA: TGCAGTGCTAGTTCCCTAGCGGGAGGGCCGTCCGGGGAGCTGTTTTTT.

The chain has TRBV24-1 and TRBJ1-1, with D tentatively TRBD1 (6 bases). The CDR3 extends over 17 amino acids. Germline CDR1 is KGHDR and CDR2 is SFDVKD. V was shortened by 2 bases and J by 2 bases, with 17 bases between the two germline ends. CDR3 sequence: CATSDYLRAGVNTEAFF. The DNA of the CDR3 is TGTGCCACCAGTGATTACCTCAGGGCAGGGGTTAACACTGAAGCTTTCTTT.

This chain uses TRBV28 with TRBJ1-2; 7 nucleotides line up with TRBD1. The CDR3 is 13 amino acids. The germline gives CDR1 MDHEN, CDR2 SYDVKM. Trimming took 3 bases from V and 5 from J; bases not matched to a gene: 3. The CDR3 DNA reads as TGTGCCAGCAGTTTTAACAGGGGTTATGGCTACACCTTC. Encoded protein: CASSFNRGYGYTF.

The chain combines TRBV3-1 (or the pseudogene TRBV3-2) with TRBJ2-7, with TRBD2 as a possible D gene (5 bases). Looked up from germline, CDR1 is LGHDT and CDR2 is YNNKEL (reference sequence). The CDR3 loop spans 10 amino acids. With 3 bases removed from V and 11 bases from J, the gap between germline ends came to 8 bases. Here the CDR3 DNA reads TGTGCCAGCAGCCAGCCGGGAAAGTACTTC. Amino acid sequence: CASSQPGKYF.

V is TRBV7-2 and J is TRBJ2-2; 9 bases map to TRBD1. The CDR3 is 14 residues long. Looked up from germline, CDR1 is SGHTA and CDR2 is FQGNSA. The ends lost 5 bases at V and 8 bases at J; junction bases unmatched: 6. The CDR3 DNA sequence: TGTGCCAGCAGCCAAATACAGGGGGCAGGGGAGCTGTTTTTT. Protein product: CASSQIQGAGELFF.

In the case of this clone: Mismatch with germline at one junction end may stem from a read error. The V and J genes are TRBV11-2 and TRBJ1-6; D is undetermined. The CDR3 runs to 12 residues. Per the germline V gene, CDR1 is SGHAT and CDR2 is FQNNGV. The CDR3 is CASSLTYSPLHF. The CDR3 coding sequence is TGTGCCAGCAGCTTAACCTATTCACCTCTCCACTTT.

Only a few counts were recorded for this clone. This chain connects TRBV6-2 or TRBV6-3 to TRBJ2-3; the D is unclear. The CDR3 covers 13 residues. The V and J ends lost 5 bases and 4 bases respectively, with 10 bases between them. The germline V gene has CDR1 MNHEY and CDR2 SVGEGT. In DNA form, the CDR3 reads TGTGCCAGCAGTCCCTCCTCGGCAGATACGCAGTATTTT. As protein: CASSPSSADTQYF.

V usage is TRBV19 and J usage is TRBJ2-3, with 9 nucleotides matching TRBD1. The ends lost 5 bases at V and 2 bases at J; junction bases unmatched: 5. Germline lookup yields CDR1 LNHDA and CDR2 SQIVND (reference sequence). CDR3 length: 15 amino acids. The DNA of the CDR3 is TGTGCCAGTAGTTCACGGGACAGGGACACAGATACGCAGTATTTT. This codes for CASSSRDRDTDTQYF.

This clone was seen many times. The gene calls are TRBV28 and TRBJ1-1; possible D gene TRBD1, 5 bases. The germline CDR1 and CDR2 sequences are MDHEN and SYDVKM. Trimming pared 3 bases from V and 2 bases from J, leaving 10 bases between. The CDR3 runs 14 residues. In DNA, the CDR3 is TGTGCCAGCAGTTTCAGTCAGGGTAACACTGAAGCTTTCTTT. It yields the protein CASSFSQGNTEAFF.

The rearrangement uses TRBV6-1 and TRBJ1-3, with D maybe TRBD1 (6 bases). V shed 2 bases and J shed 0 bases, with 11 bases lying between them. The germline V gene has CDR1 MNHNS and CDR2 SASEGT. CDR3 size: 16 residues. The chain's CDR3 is CASSETGFSSGNTIYF. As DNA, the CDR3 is TGTGCCAGCAGTGAAACAGGGTTTAGCTCTGGAAACACCATATATTTT.

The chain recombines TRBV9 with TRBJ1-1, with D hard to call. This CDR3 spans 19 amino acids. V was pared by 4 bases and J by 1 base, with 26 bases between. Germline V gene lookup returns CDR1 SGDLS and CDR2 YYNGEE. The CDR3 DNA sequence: TGTGCCAGCAGCCTCGCGGTGGGAGTTCTTCAATCCCAGAACACTGAAGCTTTCTTT. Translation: CASSLAVGVLQSQNTEAFF.

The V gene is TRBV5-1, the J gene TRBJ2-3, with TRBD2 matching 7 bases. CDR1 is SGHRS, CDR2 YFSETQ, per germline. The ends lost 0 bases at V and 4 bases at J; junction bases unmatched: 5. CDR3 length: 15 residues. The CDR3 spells CASSLGAGVPDTQYF. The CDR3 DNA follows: TGCGCCAGCAGCTTGGGGGCGGGGGTCCCAGATACGCAGTATTTT. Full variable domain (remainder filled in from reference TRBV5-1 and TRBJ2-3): KAGVTQTPRYLIKTRGQQVTLSCSPISGHRSVSWYQQTPGQGLQFLFEYFSETQRNKGNFPGRFSGRQFSNSRSEMNVSTLELGDSALYLCASSLGAGVPDTQYFGPGTRLTVL.

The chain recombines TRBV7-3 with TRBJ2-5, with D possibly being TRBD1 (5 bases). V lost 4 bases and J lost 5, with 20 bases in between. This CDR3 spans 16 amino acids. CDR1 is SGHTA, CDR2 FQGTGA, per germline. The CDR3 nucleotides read TGTGCCAGCAGCTCTAATGGGGCTGGGTTTGGGGAGACCCAGTACTTC. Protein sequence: CASSSNGAGFGETQYF.